Listed here are 21 T cell receptor beta chains from one sample, sequenced in a study of blood T cells in healthy people across ages. Together with a sample-barcoded 5' primer, a J-beta primer mix was included in a second PCR lasting roughly 7 to 11 cycles. MiXCR, applied by TCRdb to the 5' RACE reads, yields one record per CDR3 protein. The sample has about 1.8 million distinct CDR3 sequences; 40% to 55% are singletons. Sequencing input: blood. The receptors come from a middle-aged woman in good health.

This clonotype was seen only a few times. This chain connects TRBV6-5 to TRBJ2-3; TRBD2 matches 9 bases. The V segment lost 2 bases and the J segment 0 bases; nucleotides outside the gene matches: 3. Germline V gives CDR1 MNHEY, CDR2 SVGAGI. This CDR3 comprises 16 residues. The CDR3 sequence: CASSYTLAGSTDTQYF. The CDR3 nucleotides are TGTGCCAGCAGTTACACCCTAGCGGGGAGCACAGATACGCAGTATTTT.

The chain links TRBV12-3 or TRBV12-4 to TRBJ2-5; TRBD2 is a possible D gene (6 bases). V gave up 6 bases and J gave up 5 bases, with 13 bases separating them. The CDR3 is 13 residues long. The CDR3 sequence: CASSTLATETQYF. The CDR3 DNA is TGTGCCAGCAGCACACTAGCAACGGAGACCCAGTACTTC.

The rearrangement links TRBV2 to TRBJ2-4; D is ambiguous. Germline CDR1 reads SNHLY; CDR2 reads FYNNEI. The V end was cut by 3 bases, the J end by 0 bases, with 12 bases between. The CDR3 is made up of 16 amino acids. CDR3 nucleotides: TGTGCCAGCAGTGAGCTGGACGGTTTAGCCAAAAACATTCAGTACTTC. Its translation: CASSELDGLAKNIQYF.

The V and J genes are TRBV28 and TRBJ2-7; D gene uncertain. The germline CDR1 and CDR2 sequences are MDHEN and SYDVKM. The V gene lost 2 bases and the J gene lost 3 bases, with 8 bases spanning the gap. The CDR3 has 13 amino acids. The CDR3 sequence is CASSLAESYEQYF. The CDR3 DNA reads as TGTGCCAGCAGTTTAGCAGAGAGCTACGAGCAGTACTTC. The complete variable domain, with remaining parts taken from reference TRBV28 and TRBJ2-7, reads DVKVTQSSRYLVKRTGEKVFLECVQDMDHENMFWYRQDPGLGLRLIYFSYDVKMKEKGDIPEGYSVSREKKERFSLILESASTNQTSMYLCASSLAESYEQYFGPGTRLTVT.

This chain connects TRBV9 to TRBJ2-3; no definite D call. The V end lost 1 base, the J end lost 2 bases, and 8 bases lay between the germline ends. CDR1 is SGDLS, CDR2 YYNGEE, per germline. The CDR3 is 14 amino acids. CDR3 in amino acids: CASSVYGDTDTQYF. The CDR3, as DNA: TGTGCCAGCAGCGTATACGGAGACACAGATACGCAGTATTTT.

This clonotype showed up just a few times. CDR3 sequence (DNA): TGTGCCACCAGCAGCACAGCAGGAGAGACCCAGTACTTC. This encodes CATSSTAGETQYF. The V call is TRBV15, the J call TRBJ2-5, with D unclear. The CDR3 is 13 residues long. V shed 3 bases and J shed 4 bases, with 9 bases lying between them. From germline, CDR1 is LNHNV and CDR2 YYDKDF (reference sequence).

Only one count was recorded for this clonotype. The chain links TRBV6-4 to TRBJ2-5; the match to TRBD2 covers 12 bases. With 3 bases clipped from V and 1 base from J, the junction kept 9 bases outside the gene matches. This CDR3 has 18 amino acids. Looked up from germline, CDR1 is MRHNA and CDR2 is SNTAGT. The CDR3 sequence is CASSELLAGGPRQETQYF. DNA for the CDR3: TGTGCCAGCAGTGAATTGCTAGCGGGGGGGCCGCGCCAAGAGACCCAGTACTTC.

The gene calls are TRBV6-2 or TRBV6-3 and TRBJ2-5; TRBD1 agrees at 8 bases. The J call may be in error: the DNA end matches TRBJ2-7 better. The CDR3 is made up of 17 amino acids. Per the germline V gene, CDR1 is MNHEY and CDR2 is SVGEGT. CDR3 loop: CASRAIRDRNRRDEQYF. The CDR3 nucleotides read TGTGCCAGCAGGGCAATCCGGGACAGGAATCGGCGGGACGAGCAGTACTTC.

This clonotype occurred a few times. The rearrangement uses TRBV4-1 and TRBJ2-3; no firm D call. The germline V gene encodes CDR1 MGHRA and CDR2 YSYEKL. V shed 0 bases and J shed 5 bases, with 15 bases lying between them. CDR3 length: 16 residues. CDR3 sequence (DNA): TGCGCCAGCAGCCAAGAATGGTCAGGAGTGGAAGATACGCAGTATTTT. It codes for CASSQEWSGVEDTQYF.

This clonotype was seen a single time. The gene calls are TRBV7-2 and TRBJ2-5, with 12 bases aligning to TRBD2. The better agreement between TRBJ2-7 and the DNA end casts doubt on the J call. This CDR3 contains 16 residues. Germline loops: CDR1 SGHTA, CDR2 FQGNSA. The CDR3 nucleotides are TGTGCCAGCAGCGCCGGACTAGCGGGGCGTTCTCGCGAGCAGTACTTC. It specifies CASSAGLAGRSREQYF.

J is TRBJ1-5 and V is TRBV6-5, with unresolved D. The germline gives CDR1 MNHEY, CDR2 SVGAGI. This CDR3 is 14 amino acids long. V was clipped by 6 bases and J by 2 bases, with 11 bases between them. As DNA, the CDR3 is TGTGCCAGCAGCCTCAACTGGGGCAATCAGCCCCAGCATTTT. It specifies CASSLNWGNQPQHF.

The J gene is TRBJ2-4, the V gene TRBV6-1; D ambiguous. CDR3 length: 12 amino acids. Germline V CDR1 and CDR2: MNHNS, SASEGT. V was pared by 5 bases and J by 10 bases, with 12 bases between. CDR3 sequence (DNA): TGTGCCAGCAGTCCCTCCGTAGGAATTCAGTACTTC. It translates to CASSPSVGIQYF.

This clonotype was picked up a small number of times. The CDR3 reads CASRIGGVGETQYF. CDR3 nucleotide sequence: TGTGCCAGCAGGATAGGCGGGGTCGGGGAGACCCAGTACTTC. V usage is TRBV27 and J usage is TRBJ2-7, with a weak D call TRBD2 (6 bases). The last part of the DNA fits TRBJ2-5 better; the J call may be wrong. CDR3 length equals 14 residues. The V gene's germline CDR1 is MNHEY and CDR2 SMNVEV (reference sequence).

The chain recombines TRBV12-3 or TRBV12-4 with TRBJ1-4, with 8 positions matching TRBD1. The V segment lost 6 bases and the J segment 7 bases; nucleotides outside the gene matches: 16. The length of the CDR3 is 17 residues. The CDR3 region has the DNA TGTGCCAGCAGCCAAGGACAGGGTGGGCGTCGCAGTGAAAAACTGTTTTTT. It is translated as CASSQGQGGRRSEKLFF.

Note on this clonotype: One end of the junction fails to match germline, which may point to a read error. V gene TRBV6-1 combines with J gene TRBJ2-7; TRBD2 agrees at 9 bases. The CDR3 consists of 14 residues. The V gene's germline CDR1 is MNHNS and CDR2 SASEGT. In DNA form, the CDR3 reads TGTGCCAGCAGTAAAGCGGGGGGATCCTACGAGCAGTACTTC. Translated: CASSKAGGSYEQYF.

The chain uses TRBV3-1 and TRBJ2-3, with 12 bases fitting TRBD2. The V segment lost 5 bases and the J segment 4 bases; nucleotides outside the gene matches: 7. The CDR3 runs 16 residues. In germline, CDR1 is LGHDT, CDR2 YNNKEL (reference sequence). CDR3 sequence reads: CASSKTSGGVADTQYF. The CDR3 DNA reads as TGTGCCAGCAGCAAGACTAGCGGGGGAGTCGCAGATACGCAGTATTTT.

This clonotype has more than one count but fewer than ten. The genes are TRBV7-3 and TRBJ2-3; the match to TRBD1 covers 10 bases. Per the germline V gene, CDR1 is SGHTA and CDR2 is FQGTGA. V gave up 3 bases and J gave up 6 bases; unmatched junction bases: 9. CDR3 length: 16 residues. In nucleotides, the CDR3 is TGTGCCAGCAGCTTCCGACAGGGGGCCACCATGGATACGCAGTATTTT. It specifies CASSFRQGATMDTQYF.

The chain combines TRBV28 with TRBJ2-4; TRBD1 matches 8 bases. J lost 3 bases, V lost 4 bases, and 5 bases had no gene match. This CDR3 comprises 15 residues. From germline, CDR1 is MDHEN and CDR2 SYDVKM. The CDR3 here is CASSSPTGGKNIQYF. CDR3 nucleotides: TGTGCCAGCAGTTCCCCCACAGGGGGCAAAAACATTCAGTACTTC.

The chain couples TRBV7-2 to TRBJ2-3; D is possibly TRBD1 (6 bases). Trimming took off 3 bases at V and 5 bases at J, with 15 bases between the two ends. This CDR3 has 15 amino acids. In germline, CDR1 is SGHTA, CDR2 FQGNSA. The CDR3 bases are TGTGCCAGCAGCTTCCGGTGGGGGCAGGGAGATACGCAGTATTTT. This sequence encodes CASSFRWGQGDTQYF.

The chain carries TRBV7-2 and TRBJ2-1, with 9 bases identical to TRBD1. The trim removed 11 bases at V and 6 bases at J, leaving 14 bases unmatched. Germline V gives CDR1 SGHTA, CDR2 FQGNSA. The CDR3 contains 15 residues. CDR3 sequence: CAGASGTGMSNEQFF. CDR3 sequence (DNA): TGTGCCGGGGCCTCCGGGACAGGGATGAGCAATGAGCAGTTCTTC.

The rearrangement links TRBV27 to TRBJ1-2, with D possibly TRBD1 on 6 matching bases. The V and J ends lost 4 bases and 11 bases respectively, with 14 bases between them. The CDR3 consists of 12 residues. Germline V gene data show CDR1 as MNHEY and CDR2 as SMNVEV (reference sequence). In DNA, the CDR3 is TGTGCCAGCAGTTCGGACAGTAGGGGTTACACCTTC. Its translation is CASSSDSRGYTF.